The rows below give T cell receptor beta chains drawn from one sample of a study of blood T cells in healthy people across ages. Using its own MiXCR run on the 5' RACE reads, TCRdb lists one record per CDR3 protein. The sample yields about 900,000 distinct CDR3 sequences, 40% to 60% seen once. Sequenced sample: blood. The receptors were sampled from a man in his thirties or forties in good health. The CDR3 runs from the conserved cysteine through the conserved F or W. Fields, in order: clone size, J gene, V gene, D gene, CDR3 DNA, CDR3 protein. The D gene is left open where the match is weak. Not every row has a clone size; where given, it reads once, few, many or a size class.

size: NA
J: TRBJ2-5
V: TRBV6-2/TRBV6-3
D: NA
DNA: TGTGCCAGCAGACGCGACGGAATGGAGCAAGAGACCCAGTACTTC
CDR3: CASRRDGMEQETQYF

size: NA
J: TRBJ2-5
V: TRBV24-1
D: NA
DNA: TGTGCCACCAGCAACCCCAGGCCTGGTCCCTCCCAAGAGACCCAGTACTTC
CDR3: CATSNPRPGPSQETQYF

size: NA
J: TRBJ2-1
V: TRBV15
D: NA
DNA: TGTGCCACCAGCGGTGGGAACTACAATGAGCAGTTCTTC
CDR3: CATSGGNYNEQFF

size: NA
J: TRBJ1-2
V: TRBV7-9
D: TRBD1
DNA: TGTGCCAGCAGCTTAAGGGGACAGTCGGGAGAAGGCTACACCTTC
CDR3: CASSLRGQSGEGYTF

size: NA
J: TRBJ1-1
V: TRBV14
D: NA
DNA: TGTGCCAGCAGGAGTTCTGGGAACACTGAAGCTTTCTTT
CDR3: CASRSSGNTEAFF

size: NA
J: TRBJ2-3
V: TRBV20-1
D: NA
DNA: TGCAGTGCAAGGACGACGGACCTCCAAAGCACAGATACGCAGTATTTT
CDR3: CSARTTDLQSTDTQYF

size: NA
J: TRBJ2-6
V: TRBV28
D: NA
DNA: TGTGCCAGCAGTTTAAGGGACACTGGGGCCAACGTCCTGACTTTC
CDR3: CASSLRDTGANVLTF

size: few
J: TRBJ2-7
V: TRBV4-3
D: TRBD1
DNA: TGCGCCAGCAGCGAGGGGACAGGGGTCTCCTACGAGCAGTACTTC
CDR3: CASSEGTGVSYEQYF

size: NA
J: TRBJ2-7
V: TRBV20-1
D: NA
DNA: TGCAGTGCTAGACCCACGACAGCCCTGGCCTACGAGCAGTACTTC
CDR3: CSARPTTALAYEQYF

size: NA
J: TRBJ1-4
V: TRBV25-1
D: NA
DNA: TGTGCCAGCAGTGAGCCAGGGAGGAATGAAAAACTGTTTTTT
CDR3: CASSEPGRNEKLFF

size: NA
J: TRBJ2-1
V: TRBV12-3/TRBV12-4
D: NA
DNA: TGTGCCAGCACTGACCCTGGGAGGACTATATACAATGAGCAGTTCTTC
CDR3: CASTDPGRTIYNEQFF

size: NA
J: TRBJ2-1
V: TRBV10-3
D: NA
DNA: TGTGCCATCAGTGCAGGGCCTTCTATCTACAATGAGCAGTTCTTC
CDR3: CAISAGPSIYNEQFF

size: NA
J: TRBJ2-7
V: TRBV7-7
D: NA
DNA: TGTGCTAGCAGCTTAGGGTTTTCGCCCGAGCAGTACTTC
CDR3: CASSLGFSPEQYF

size: NA
J: TRBJ2-3
V: TRBV10-3
D: NA
DNA: TGTGCCATCAGTGACAGCCCCACAGATACGCAGTATTTT
CDR3: CAISDSPTDTQYF

size: few
J: TRBJ1-4
V: TRBV27
D: NA
DNA: TGTGCCAGCAGTTTAAGGGTAAACAATGAAAAACTGTTTTTT
CDR3: CASSLRVNNEKLFF

size: NA
J: TRBJ1-1
V: TRBV7-2
D: TRBD1
DNA: TGTGCCAGCAGCCCAGCCCCGACAGGGACTGAAGCTTTCTTT
CDR3: CASSPAPTGTEAFF

size: few
J: TRBJ1-1
V: TRBV9
D: TRBD1
DNA: TGTGCCAGCAGCCCCTGGACAGGGGGCGACGAAGCTTTCTTT
CDR3: CASSPWTGGDEAFF

size: NA
J: TRBJ2-5
V: TRBV7-9
D: NA
DNA: TGTGCCAGCAGCCCAGAAGGGGCAGAGACCCAGTACTTC
CDR3: CASSPEGAETQYF

size: NA
J: TRBJ1-1
V: TRBV20-1
D: TRBD1
DNA: TGCAGTGCTTCACAGGGGCATGAAGCTTTCTTT
CDR3: CSASQGHEAFF

size: NA
J: TRBJ2-3
V: TRBV7-2
D: NA
DNA: TGTGCCAGCAGCCCTACTACCGGGTCGTCTTACACAGATACGCAGTATTTT
CDR3: CASSPTTGSSYTDTQYF

size: few
J: TRBJ2-5
V: TRBV28
D: TRBD2
DNA: TGTGCCAGCAGTTTATTTCTAGCGGGGGGGCGAGAGACCCAGTACTTC
CDR3: CASSLFLAGGRETQYF

size: few
J: TRBJ2-1
V: TRBV6-2/TRBV6-3
D: NA
DNA: TGTGCCAGCAGTTACGTGGTATACAATGAGCAGTTCTTC
CDR3: CASSYVVYNEQFF

size: NA
J: TRBJ2-1
V: TRBV28
D: NA
DNA: TGTGCCAGCAGTTCGGCGGGCAGGGCATACAATGAGCAGTTCTTC
CDR3: CASSSAGRAYNEQFF

size: NA
J: TRBJ2-1
V: TRBV11-2
D: TRBD2
DNA: TGTGCCAGCAGCGGGGCGGGACTAGCCTCCTACAATGAGCAGTTCTTC
CDR3: CASSGAGLASYNEQFF

size: NA
J: TRBJ2-7
V: TRBV5-1
D: TRBD2
DNA: TGCGCCAGCAGCATAACTAGCGGGGAGCCCTACGAGCAGTACTTC
CDR3: CASSITSGEPYEQYF

size: few
J: TRBJ1-6
V: TRBV4-2
D: NA
DNA: TGTGCCAGCAGCCAAGACAGACTCAACATGTATAATTCACCCCTCCACTTT
CDR3: CASSQDRLNMYNSPLHF

size: NA
J: TRBJ2-2
V: TRBV24-1
D: NA
DNA: TGTGCCACCAGTGATTTGGGGGTGAACACCGGGGAGCTGTTTTTT
CDR3: CATSDLGVNTGELFF

size: NA
J: TRBJ1-1
V: TRBV28
D: NA
DNA: TGTGCCAGCGAGGCGGGGGGGTCGAACACTGAAGCTTTCTTT
CDR3: CASEAGGSNTEAFF

size: once
J: TRBJ2-4
V: TRBV7-2
D: TRBD2
DNA: TGTGCCAGCAGGTCTGGACTAGCGGGATTAGAGCAGTACTTC
CDR3: CASRSGLAGLEQYF

size: NA
J: TRBJ2-7
V: TRBV10-3
D: NA
DNA: TGTGCCATCAGTGCCCAGGACAGCTCCTACGAGCAGTACTTC
CDR3: CAISAQDSSYEQYF

size: NA
J: TRBJ1-2
V: TRBV29-1
D: NA
DNA: TGCAGCGTCATGCGGGGCGGTTCCCTTAGCTATGGCTACACCTTC
CDR3: CSVMRGGSLSYGYTF

size: NA
J: TRBJ2-1
V: TRBV7-2
D: NA
DNA: TGTGCCAGCAGCTTAGAGCCGGGGGCCCTCAATGAGCAGTTCTTC
CDR3: CASSLEPGALNEQFF

size: NA
J: TRBJ1-6
V: TRBV27
D: NA
DNA: TGTGCCAGCACCCTTAGGGACAAGACTTACCATGAGGATAATTCACCCCTCCACTTT
CDR3: CASTLRDKTYHEDNSPLHF

size: few
J: TRBJ2-4
V: TRBV3-1
D: NA
DNA: TGTGCCAGCAGCCCCCCGACAGCGGTGGGGAACATTCAGTACTTC
CDR3: CASSPPTAVGNIQYF

size: NA
J: TRBJ2-1
V: TRBV30
D: NA
DNA: TGTGCCGGGGCCAAGGGGGCCTACAATGAGCAGTTCTTC
CDR3: CAGAKGAYNEQFF

size: NA
J: TRBJ1-4
V: TRBV28
D: NA
DNA: TGTGCCAGCAGTACAATTGACCTACTTGGGACTAATGAAAAACTGTTTTTT
CDR3: CASSTIDLLGTNEKLFF

size: NA
J: TRBJ2-7
V: TRBV2
D: TRBD2
DNA: TGTGCCAGCAGTGGGGTACTAGCGGGGACCTACGAGCAGTACTTC
CDR3: CASSGVLAGTYEQYF

size: NA
J: TRBJ2-5
V: TRBV11-2
D: NA
DNA: TGTACCAGCAGCATACAAGAGACCCAGTACTTC
CDR3: CTSSIQETQYF

size: few
J: TRBJ2-3
V: TRBV10-3
D: TRBD2
DNA: TGTGCCATCAATAAAGCGGGGGGCACAGATACGCAGTATTTT
CDR3: CAINKAGGTDTQYF

size: NA
J: TRBJ2-3
V: TRBV20-1
D: TRBD1
DNA: TGCAGTGCTAGAGGGCCGACAGGGGGAAAGGGGCAGTATTTT
CDR3: CSARGPTGGKGQYF

size: NA
J: TRBJ2-4
V: TRBV12-3/TRBV12-4
D: TRBD2
DNA: TGTGCCAGCAGTTCATCTAGCGGGGGGCAATTGGAGCAGTACTTC
CDR3: CASSSSSGGQLEQYF

size: once
J: TRBJ2-1
V: TRBV21-1
D: NA
DNA: TGTGCCAGCAGCTTCCCGACAGGGAGGGACAATGAGCAGTTCTTC
CDR3: CASSFPTGRDNEQFF

size: NA
J: TRBJ2-5
V: TRBV9
D: NA
DNA: TGTGCCAGCAGCGTAGGGGGTAGCATCCCAGAGACCCAGTACTTC
CDR3: CASSVGGSIPETQYF

size: NA
J: TRBJ1-2
V: TRBV28
D: TRBD1
DNA: TGTGCCAGCAGGTCGGCCGCCAGGGGGTATAACTATGGCTACACCTTC
CDR3: CASRSAARGYNYGYTF

size: NA
J: TRBJ2-7
V: TRBV6-2/TRBV6-3
D: TRBD1
DNA: TGTGCCAGCAGTTCCAGCCAACAGGGGTACCACGAGCAGTACTTC
CDR3: CASSSSQQGYHEQYF